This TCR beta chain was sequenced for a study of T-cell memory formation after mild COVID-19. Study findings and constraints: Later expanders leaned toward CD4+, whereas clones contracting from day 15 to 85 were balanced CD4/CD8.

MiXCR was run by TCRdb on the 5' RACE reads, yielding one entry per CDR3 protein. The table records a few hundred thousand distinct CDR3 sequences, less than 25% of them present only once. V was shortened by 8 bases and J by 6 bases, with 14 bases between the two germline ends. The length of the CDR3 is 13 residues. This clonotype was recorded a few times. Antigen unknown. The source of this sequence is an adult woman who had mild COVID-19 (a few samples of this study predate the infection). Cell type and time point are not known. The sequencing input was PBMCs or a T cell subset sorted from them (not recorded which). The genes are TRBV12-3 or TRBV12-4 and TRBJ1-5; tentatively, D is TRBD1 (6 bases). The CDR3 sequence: CASCGQWGQPQHF. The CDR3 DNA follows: TGTGCCAGCTGCGGACAGTGGGGTCAGCCCCAGCATTTT.